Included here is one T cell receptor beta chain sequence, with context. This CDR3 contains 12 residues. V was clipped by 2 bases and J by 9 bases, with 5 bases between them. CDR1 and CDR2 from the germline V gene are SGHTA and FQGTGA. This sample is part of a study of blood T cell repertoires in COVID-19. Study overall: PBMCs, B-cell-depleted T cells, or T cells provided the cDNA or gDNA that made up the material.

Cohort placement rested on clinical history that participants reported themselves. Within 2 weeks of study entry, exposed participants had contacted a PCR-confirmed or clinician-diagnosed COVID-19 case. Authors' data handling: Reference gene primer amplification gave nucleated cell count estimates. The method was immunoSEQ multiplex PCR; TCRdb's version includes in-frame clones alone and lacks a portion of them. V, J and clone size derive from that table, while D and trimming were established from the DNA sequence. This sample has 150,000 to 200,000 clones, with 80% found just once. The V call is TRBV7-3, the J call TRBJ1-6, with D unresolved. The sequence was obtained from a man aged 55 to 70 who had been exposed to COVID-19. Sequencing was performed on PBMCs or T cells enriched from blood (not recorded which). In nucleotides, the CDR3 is TGTGCCAGCAGCTTAGGAGGTTCACCCCTCCACTTT. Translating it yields CASSLGGSPLHF.